This T cell receptor beta chain derives from a study of T-cell memory formation after mild COVID-19. For the study at large: For the most part, TCR clusters were specific to one donor. Study results and limitations: For second-wave clones that peaked at day 37, SARS-CoV-2 specificity went unverified. Several responding clones turned up in pre-infection memory, indicating that cross-reactive memory may have taken part. Among contracting clones, CD4+ were mainly CM/EM and CD8+ enriched in EMRA.

Comment on this clonotype: The antigen is not known.

TCRdb reanalysed the 5' RACE reads using MiXCR and keeps one entry per CDR3 protein. Of about 270,000 distinct CDR3 sequences in the sample, 15% to 20% were seen once. Between the trimmed V and J ends, which lost 8 bases and 1 base, there was a span of 14 bases. The CDR3 is 14 residues long. Germline lookup yields CDR1 MNHEY and CDR2 SMNVEV (reference sequence). This chain connects TRBV27 to TRBJ1-1, with D unresolved. This receptor was obtained from a man younger than 35 who had mild COVID-19 (a few samples of this study predate the infection). Cell type and time point are not known. The sequencing sample was made of PBMCs or a T cell subset sorted from them (not recorded which). CDR3 sequence: CASSSSHWNTEAFF. The CDR3, as DNA: TGTGCCAGCTCTAGTTCCCATTGGAACACTGAAGCTTTCTTT.